This T cell receptor (beta chain) was retrieved from a study of blood T cell repertoires in COVID-19. Study background: Donors in the United States, Italy and Spain gave samples during acute or convalescent COVID-19.

V gave up 6 bases and J gave up 6 bases, with 24 bases separating them. Germline V CDR1 and CDR2: GTSNPN, SVGIG (reference sequence). This CDR3 has 15 amino acids. As handled by the study authors: Amplification with reference gene primers provided the estimates of nucleated cell counts. The assay was immunoSEQ multiplex PCR, and TCRdb's table has in-frame clones only and misses some. The V and J calls and clone size were taken over from that table, and D and trimming were inferred from the DNA. The table lists about 210,000 clones, 75% to 90% of them singletons. The receptor comes from a man aged 40-50 years with acute or convalescent COVID-19. Sequencing input: peripheral blood. J is TRBJ2-7 and V is TRBV30; tentative D call: TRBD2 (5 bases). The CDR3 bases are TGTGCCTGCATCACAGCGGCCGGGATCCTCAGCGAGCAGTACTTC. It codes for CACITAAGILSEQYF.